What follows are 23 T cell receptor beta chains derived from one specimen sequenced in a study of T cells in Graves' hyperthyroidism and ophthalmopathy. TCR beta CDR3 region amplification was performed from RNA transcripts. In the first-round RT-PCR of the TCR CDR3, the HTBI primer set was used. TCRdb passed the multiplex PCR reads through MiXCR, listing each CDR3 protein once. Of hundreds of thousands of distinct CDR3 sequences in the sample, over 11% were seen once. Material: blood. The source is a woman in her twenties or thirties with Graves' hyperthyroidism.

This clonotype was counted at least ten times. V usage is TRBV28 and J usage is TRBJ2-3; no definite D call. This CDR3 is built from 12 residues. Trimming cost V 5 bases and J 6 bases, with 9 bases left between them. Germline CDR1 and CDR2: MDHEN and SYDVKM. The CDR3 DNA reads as TGTGCCAGCAGTCTTACGAGGGATACGCAGTATTTT. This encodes CASSLTRDTQYF.

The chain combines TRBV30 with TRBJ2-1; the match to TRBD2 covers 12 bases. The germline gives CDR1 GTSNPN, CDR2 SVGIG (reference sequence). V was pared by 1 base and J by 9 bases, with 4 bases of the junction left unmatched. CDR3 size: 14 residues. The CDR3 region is CAWSASGRAGEQFF. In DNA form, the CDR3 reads TGTGCCTGGAGTGCTAGCGGGAGGGCCGGTGAGCAGTTCTTC.

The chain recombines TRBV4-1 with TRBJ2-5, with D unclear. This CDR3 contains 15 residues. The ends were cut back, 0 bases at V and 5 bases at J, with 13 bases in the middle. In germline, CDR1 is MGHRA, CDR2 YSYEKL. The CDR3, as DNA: TGCGCCAGCAGCCAAGAGGGCGGCGGTGGGGAGACCCAGTACTTC. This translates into CASSQEGGGGETQYF.

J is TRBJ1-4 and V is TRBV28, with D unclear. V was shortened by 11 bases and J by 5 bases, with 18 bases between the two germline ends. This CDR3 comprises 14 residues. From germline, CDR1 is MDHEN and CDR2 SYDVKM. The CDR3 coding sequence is TGTGCCGTAGCTAGGTGGCCAAAAAATGAAAAACTGTTTTTT. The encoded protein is CAVARWPKNEKLFF.

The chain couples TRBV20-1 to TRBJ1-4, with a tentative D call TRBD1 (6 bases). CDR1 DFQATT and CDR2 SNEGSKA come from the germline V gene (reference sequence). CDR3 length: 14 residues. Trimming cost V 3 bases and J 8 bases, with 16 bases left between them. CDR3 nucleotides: TGCAGTGCTAGTCTTCCGGGACAAGGAGAAAAACTGTTTTTT. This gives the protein CSASLPGQGEKLFF.

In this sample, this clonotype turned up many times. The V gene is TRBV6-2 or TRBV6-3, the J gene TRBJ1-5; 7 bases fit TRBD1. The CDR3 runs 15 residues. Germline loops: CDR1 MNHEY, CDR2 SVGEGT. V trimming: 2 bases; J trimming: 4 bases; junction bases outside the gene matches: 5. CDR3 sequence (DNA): TGTGCCAGCAGTTACCCTACGGGACAGAATCAGCCCCAGCATTTT. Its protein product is CASSYPTGQNQPQHF.

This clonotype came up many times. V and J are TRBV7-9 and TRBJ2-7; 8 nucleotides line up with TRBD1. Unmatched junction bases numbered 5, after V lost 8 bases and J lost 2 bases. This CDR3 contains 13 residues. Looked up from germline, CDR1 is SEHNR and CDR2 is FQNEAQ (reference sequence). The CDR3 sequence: CASGIQGAYEQYF. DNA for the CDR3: TGTGCCAGCGGAATACAGGGGGCCTACGAGCAGTACTTC.

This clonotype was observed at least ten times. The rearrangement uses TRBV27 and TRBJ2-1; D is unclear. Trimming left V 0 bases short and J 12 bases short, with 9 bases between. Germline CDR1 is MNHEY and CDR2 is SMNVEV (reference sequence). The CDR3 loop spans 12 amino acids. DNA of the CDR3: TGTGCCAGCAGTTTATCACCGCCAGGGCAGTTCTTC. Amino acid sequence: CASSLSPPGQFF.

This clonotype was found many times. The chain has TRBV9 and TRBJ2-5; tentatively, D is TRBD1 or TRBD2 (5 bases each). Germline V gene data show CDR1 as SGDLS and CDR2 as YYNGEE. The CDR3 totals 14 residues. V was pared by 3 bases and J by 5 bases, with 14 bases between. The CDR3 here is CASSASWGWETQYF. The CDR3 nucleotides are TGTGCCAGCAGCGCTAGCTGGGGCTGGGAGACCCAGTACTTC.

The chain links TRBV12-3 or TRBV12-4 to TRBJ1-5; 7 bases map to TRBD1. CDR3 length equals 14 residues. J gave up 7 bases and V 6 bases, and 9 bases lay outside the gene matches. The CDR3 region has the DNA TGTGCCAGCAGCCAAGGGGGCGCCTACCAGCCCCAGCATTTT. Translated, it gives CASSQGGAYQPQHF.

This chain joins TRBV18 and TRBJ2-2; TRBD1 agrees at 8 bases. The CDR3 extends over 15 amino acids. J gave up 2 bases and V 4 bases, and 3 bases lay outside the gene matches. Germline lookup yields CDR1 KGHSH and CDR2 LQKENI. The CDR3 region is CASSRQGINTGELFF. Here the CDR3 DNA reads TGTGCCAGCTCACGACAGGGGATAAACACCGGGGAGCTGTTTTTT. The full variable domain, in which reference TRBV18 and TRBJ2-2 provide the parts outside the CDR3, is NAGVMQNPRHLVRRRGQEARLRCSPMKGHSHVYWYRQLPEEGLKFMVYLQKENIIDESGMPKERFSAEFPKEGPSILRIQQVVRGDSAAYFCASSRQGINTGELFFGEGSRLTVL.

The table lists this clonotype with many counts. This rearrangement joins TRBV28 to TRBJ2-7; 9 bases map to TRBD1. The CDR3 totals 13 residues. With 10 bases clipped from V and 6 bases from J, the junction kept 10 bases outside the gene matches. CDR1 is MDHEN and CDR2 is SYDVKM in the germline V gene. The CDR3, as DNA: TGTGCCATACGAACAGGGGGCGCGGGCGAGCAGTACTTC. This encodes CAIRTGGAGEQYF.

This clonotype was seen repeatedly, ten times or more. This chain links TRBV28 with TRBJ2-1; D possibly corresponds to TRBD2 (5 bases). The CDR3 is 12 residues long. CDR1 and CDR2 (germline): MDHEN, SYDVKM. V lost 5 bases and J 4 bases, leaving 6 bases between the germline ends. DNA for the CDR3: TGTGCCAGCAGTGGGAGATACAATGAGCAGTTCTTC. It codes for CASSGRYNEQFF.

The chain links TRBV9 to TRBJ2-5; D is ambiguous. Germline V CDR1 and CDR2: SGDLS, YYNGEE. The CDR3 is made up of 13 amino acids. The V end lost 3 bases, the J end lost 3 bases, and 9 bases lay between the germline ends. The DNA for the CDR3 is TGTGCCAGCAGCGCCCCCAGAAAAGAGACCCAGTACTTC. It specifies CASSAPRKETQYF.

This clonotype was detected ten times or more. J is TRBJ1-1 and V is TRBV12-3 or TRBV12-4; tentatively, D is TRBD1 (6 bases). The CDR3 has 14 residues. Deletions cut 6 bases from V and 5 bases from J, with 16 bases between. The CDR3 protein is CASRYRVRRTEAFF. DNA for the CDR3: TGTGCCAGCAGATACAGGGTGAGGCGGACTGAAGCTTTCTTT.

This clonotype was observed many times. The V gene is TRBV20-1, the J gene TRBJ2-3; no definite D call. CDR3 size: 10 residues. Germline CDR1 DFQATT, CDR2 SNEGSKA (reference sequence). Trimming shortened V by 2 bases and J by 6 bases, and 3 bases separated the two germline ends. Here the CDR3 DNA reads TGCAGTGCTAGATCCGATACGCAGTATTTT. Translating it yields CSARSDTQYF.

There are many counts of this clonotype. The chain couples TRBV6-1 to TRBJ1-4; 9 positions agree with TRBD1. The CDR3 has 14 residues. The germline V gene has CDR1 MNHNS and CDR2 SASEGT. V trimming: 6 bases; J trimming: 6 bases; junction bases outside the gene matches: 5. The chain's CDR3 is CASRRTGGDEKLFF. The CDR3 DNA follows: TGTGCCAGCAGACGTACAGGGGGCGATGAAAAACTGTTTTTT.

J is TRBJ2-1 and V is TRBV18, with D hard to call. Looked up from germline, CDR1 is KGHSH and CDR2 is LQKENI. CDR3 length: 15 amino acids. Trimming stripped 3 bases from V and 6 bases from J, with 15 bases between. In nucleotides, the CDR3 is TGTGCCAGCTCACCCAGCGCCGAAGCTCTCAATGAGCAGTTCTTC. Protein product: CASSPSAEALNEQFF.

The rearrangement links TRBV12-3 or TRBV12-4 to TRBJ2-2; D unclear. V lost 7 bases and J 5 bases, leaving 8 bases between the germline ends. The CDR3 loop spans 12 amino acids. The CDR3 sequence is CASTAQTGELFF. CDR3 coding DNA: TGTGCCAGCACGGCGCAAACCGGGGAGCTGTTTTTT.

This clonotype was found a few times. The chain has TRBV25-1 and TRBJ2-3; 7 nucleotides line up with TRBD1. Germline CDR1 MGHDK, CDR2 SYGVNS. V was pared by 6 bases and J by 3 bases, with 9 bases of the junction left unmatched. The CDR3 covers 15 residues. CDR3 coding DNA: TGTGCCAGCAGCGACGACAGGGAGCGGACAGATACGCAGTATTTT. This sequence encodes CASSDDRERTDTQYF. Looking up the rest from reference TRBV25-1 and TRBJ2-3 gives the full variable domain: EADIYQTPRYLVIGTGKKITLECSQTMGHDKMYWYQQDPGMELHLIHYSYGVNSTEKGDLSSESTVSRIRTEHFPLTLESARPSHTSQYLCASSDDRERTDTQYFGPGTRLTVL.

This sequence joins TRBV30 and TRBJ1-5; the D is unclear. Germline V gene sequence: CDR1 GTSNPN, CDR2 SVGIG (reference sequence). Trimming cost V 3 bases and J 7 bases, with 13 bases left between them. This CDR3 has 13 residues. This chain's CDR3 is CAWRVMGYQPQHF. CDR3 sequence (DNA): TGTGCCTGGAGGGTAATGGGGTACCAGCCCCAGCATTTT.

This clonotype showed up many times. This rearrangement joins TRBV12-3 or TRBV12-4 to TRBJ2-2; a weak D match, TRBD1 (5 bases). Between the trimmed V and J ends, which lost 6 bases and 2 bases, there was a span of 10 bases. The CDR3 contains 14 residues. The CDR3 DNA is TGTGCCAGCAGCCAGGGATTAAACACCGGGGAGCTGTTTTTT. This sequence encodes CASSQGLNTGELFF.

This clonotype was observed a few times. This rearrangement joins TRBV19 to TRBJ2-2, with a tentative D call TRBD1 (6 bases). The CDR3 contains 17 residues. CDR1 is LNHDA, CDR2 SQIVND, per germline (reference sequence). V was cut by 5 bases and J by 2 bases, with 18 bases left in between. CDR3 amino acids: CASSQTAGTKNTGELFF. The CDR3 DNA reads TGTGCCAGTAGTCAGACCGCCGGGACAAAAAACACCGGGGAGCTGTTTTTT.